This T cell receptor (beta chain) appears in the sequencing data of a study of human T cells and chemical hapten exposure. Study at large: A roughly 2 cm by roughly 2 cm inner upper arm patch received 2% DPC for sensitization. Mostly female, the patients presented with alopecia areata, totalis or universalis. Study-wide points: TCRs above 1 in 1000 frequency stayed constant with DPC sensitization.

Looked up from germline, CDR1 is SGHTA and CDR2 is FQGNSA. The CDR3 runs to 16 residues. V shed 4 bases and J 6 bases; nucleotides not matched to a gene: 10. TCRdb processed the RACE reads anew with MiXCR; each CDR3 protein has one entry. This table has 70,000 or so distinct CDR3 sequences, roughly 10% appearing once. Time point specified: patch test 3, about 24 weeks after DPC sensitization. As to treatment: therapeutic diphenylcyclopropenone sensitization with weekly scalp DPC. A word on this clonotype: Antigen specificity is unknown.

The specimen comprised whole blood, sampled in connection with sensitization to the hapten diphenylcyclopropenone (DPC). This chain links TRBV7-2 with TRBJ2-3; 10 nucleotides match TRBD2. This clonotype was obtained from a woman aged 45-65 years with alopecia areata. Some clones in this sample may be carry-over from other donors' samples. The CDR3 spells CASSSTPSGSYDTQYF. The DNA of the CDR3 is TGTGCCAGCAGCTCGACTCCTAGCGGGAGTTACGATACGCAGTATTTT.